A selection of T cell receptor beta chains follows, all from one sample in a study of blood T cell repertoires in COVID-19. Measured with immunoSEQ multiplex PCR; TCRdb has only the in-frame clones, and not every one. The profile shows about 410,000 clones, roughly 89% of them singletons. Sequenced: peripheral blood. The receptors stem from a woman aged 25 to 39 with active or convalescent COVID-19. CDR3s include the opening cysteine and the closing phenylalanine or tryptophan. The D gene is left open where the match is weak. Only part of the rows carry a size: once, few, many, or a class if the clone is expanded.

d_gene: TRBD2
len: 16
v_gene: TRBV5-1
j_gene: TRBJ2-3
abundance: .
CDR3aa: CASSPSLAGGWNTQYF
CDR3nt: TGCGCCAGCAGCCCCTCTCTAGCGGGGGGATGGAATACGCAGTATTTT

d_gene: TRBD2
len: 17
v_gene: TRBV7-2
j_gene: TRBJ2-7
abundance: .
CDR3aa: CASSKNLAGTSGYEQYF
CDR3nt: TGTGCCAGCAGCAAGAATTTGGCCGGGACTAGCGGGTACGAGCAGTACTTC

d_gene: .
len: 13
v_gene: TRBV12-3/TRBV12-4
j_gene: TRBJ1-2
abundance: .
CDR3aa: CASSFREVEGYTF
CDR3nt: TGTGCCAGCAGTTTTAGGGAGGTGGAAGGCTACACCTTC

d_gene: .
len: 13
v_gene: TRBV6-6
j_gene: TRBJ1-2
abundance: .
CDR3aa: CASQDSSGGGYTF
CDR3nt: TGTGCCAGCCAGGACAGTTCAGGAGGTGGCTACACCTTC

d_gene: TRBD1
len: 14
v_gene: TRBV19
j_gene: TRBJ1-2
abundance: .
CDR3aa: CASNPGQGAYGYTF
CDR3nt: TGTGCCAGTAATCCGGGACAGGGGGCATATGGCTACACCTTC

d_gene: .
len: 16
v_gene: TRBV5-5
j_gene: TRBJ2-5
abundance: .
CDR3aa: CASSFSAGATRETQYF
CDR3nt: TGTGCCAGCAGCTTTTCGGCGGGGGCCACCAGAGAGACCCAGTACTTC

d_gene: .
len: 14
v_gene: TRBV5-5
j_gene: TRBJ2-5
abundance: .
CDR3aa: CASSSRTPPETQYF
CDR3nt: TGTGCCAGCAGCTCTCGGACACCCCCAGAGACCCAGTACTTC

d_gene: TRBD1
len: 19
v_gene: TRBV3-1/TRBV3-2
j_gene: TRBJ1-1
abundance: .
CDR3aa: CASSQALLYQDRANTEAFF
CDR3nt: TGTGCCAGCAGCCAAGCCCTTTTATATCAAGACAGGGCGAACACTGAAGCTTTCTTT

d_gene: .
len: 14
v_gene: TRBV2
j_gene: TRBJ1-2
abundance: once
CDR3aa: CASIQGQGWAGYTF
CDR3nt: TGTGCCAGCATCCAGGGGCAGGGATGGGCTGGCTACACCTTC

d_gene: .
len: 14
v_gene: TRBV7-9
j_gene: TRBJ1-1
abundance: .
CDR3aa: CASSLLAGNTEAFF
CDR3nt: TGTGCCAGCAGCTTATTAGCGGGGAACACTGAAGCTTTCTTT

d_gene: .
len: 11
v_gene: TRBV19
j_gene: TRBJ1-2
abundance: .
CDR3aa: CASSIGNGYTF
CDR3nt: TGTGCCAGTAGTATCGGTAATGGCTACACCTTC

d_gene: TRBD1
len: 16
v_gene: TRBV10-3
j_gene: TRBJ2-7
abundance: .
CDR3aa: CAISDTGGASSYEQYF
CDR3nt: TGTGCCATCAGCGATACAGGGGGCGCATCGTCCTACGAGCAGTACTTC

d_gene: .
len: 13
v_gene: TRBV11-2
j_gene: TRBJ2-7
abundance: .
CDR3aa: CASSLSFGDEQYF
CDR3nt: TGTGCCAGCAGCTTAAGTTTCGGGGACGAGCAGTACTTC

d_gene: .
len: 16
v_gene: TRBV5-6
j_gene: TRBJ1-1
abundance: .
CDR3aa: CASSLLAGLMNTEAFF
CDR3nt: TGTGCCAGCAGCTTGTTGGCAGGGCTCATGAACACTGAAGCTTTCTTT

d_gene: TRBD2
len: 15
v_gene: TRBV9
j_gene: TRBJ2-3
abundance: .
CDR3aa: CASSARLAGADTQYF
CDR3nt: TGTGCCAGCAGCGCCAGACTAGCGGGAGCAGATACGCAGTATTTT

d_gene: TRBD2
len: 13
v_gene: TRBV27
j_gene: TRBJ2-7
abundance: few
CDR3aa: CASRGEGVSEQYF
CDR3nt: TGTGCCAGCCGGGGGGAGGGAGTCTCCGAGCAGTACTTC

d_gene: .
len: 13
v_gene: TRBV25-1
j_gene: TRBJ1-1
abundance: .
CDR3aa: CASSEGGMPEAFF
CDR3nt: TGTGCCAGCAGTGAAGGAGGGATGCCTGAAGCTTTCTTT

d_gene: TRBD1
len: 19
v_gene: TRBV11-2
j_gene: TRBJ1-4
abundance: .
CDR3aa: CASSLDVGDSSAPDEKLFF
CDR3nt: TGTGCCAGCAGCCTGGACGTGGGGGACAGCAGTGCCCCAGATGAAAAACTGTTTTTT

d_gene: .
len: 15
v_gene: TRBV6-1
j_gene: TRBJ1-5
abundance: .
CDR3aa: CASSEEGSGNQPQHF
CDR3nt: TGTGCCAGCAGTGAAGAAGGGTCGGGGAATCAGCCCCAGCATTTT

d_gene: TRBD1
len: 16
v_gene: TRBV3-1/TRBV3-2
j_gene: TRBJ1-6
abundance: .
CDR3aa: CASSQDPAGGLTPLHF
CDR3nt: TGTGCCAGCAGCCAAGACCCGGCAGGGGGACTTACACCCCTCCACTTT

d_gene: TRBD1
len: 15
v_gene: TRBV15
j_gene: TRBJ2-3
abundance: .
CDR3aa: CATSNRGTSTDTQYF
CDR3nt: TGTGCCACCAGCAACAGGGGGACCAGCACAGATACGCAGTATTTT

d_gene: TRBD2
len: 15
v_gene: TRBV11-2
j_gene: TRBJ2-1
abundance: .
CDR3aa: CASSDWASGDNEQFF
CDR3nt: TGTGCCAGCAGCGACTGGGCTAGCGGGGACAATGAGCAGTTCTTC

d_gene: .
len: 19
v_gene: TRBV6-1
j_gene: TRBJ2-7
abundance: few
CDR3aa: CASSEALRMRIGDSYEQYF
CDR3nt: TGTGCCAGCAGTGAAGCGCTTCGGATGAGGATAGGGGACTCCTACGAGCAGTACTTC

d_gene: .
len: 14
v_gene: TRBV4-1
j_gene: TRBJ1-1
abundance: .
CDR3aa: CASSQGGMNTEAFF
CDR3nt: TGCGCCAGCAGCCAAGGTGGCATGAACACTGAAGCTTTCTTT

d_gene: TRBD2
len: 14
v_gene: TRBV5-1
j_gene: TRBJ2-1
abundance: .
CDR3aa: CASSFSGATSGEFF
CDR3nt: TGCGCCAGCAGCTTTAGCGGGGCAACTTCCGGGGAGTTCTTC

d_gene: .
len: 16
v_gene: TRBV3-1/TRBV3-2
j_gene: TRBJ1-4
abundance: .
CDR3aa: CASSQDRAPTNEKLFF
CDR3nt: TGTGCCAGCAGCCAAGACAGGGCCCCAACTAATGAAAAACTGTTTTTT

d_gene: .
len: 16
v_gene: TRBV2
j_gene: TRBJ1-6
abundance: .
CDR3aa: CASSEARGRENSPLHF
CDR3nt: TGTGCCAGCAGTGAAGCTAGGGGACGGGAGAATTCACCCCTCCACTTT

d_gene: TRBD1
len: 14
v_gene: TRBV6-6
j_gene: TRBJ2-2
abundance: .
CDR3aa: CASSLDRLHGELFF
CDR3nt: TGTGCCAGCAGTTTGGACAGGTTGCACGGGGAGCTGTTTTTT

d_gene: TRBD1
len: 18
v_gene: TRBV30
j_gene: TRBJ1-6
abundance: .
CDR3aa: CAWSHRGFGQGGDSPLHF
CDR3nt: TGTGCCTGGAGTCATAGAGGGTTCGGACAGGGCGGCGATTCACCCCTCCACTTT

d_gene: .
len: 13
v_gene: TRBV29-1
j_gene: TRBJ1-1
abundance: .
CDR3aa: CSVEMSGATEAFF
CDR3nt: TGCAGCGTTGAAATGTCAGGGGCCACTGAAGCTTTCTTT

d_gene: TRBD2
len: 14
v_gene: TRBV5-6
j_gene: TRBJ2-1
abundance: .
CDR3aa: CASSLGGGASEQFF
CDR3nt: TGTGCCAGCAGCTTGGGCGGGGGGGCCTCTGAGCAGTTCTTC

d_gene: TRBD1
len: 14
v_gene: TRBV5-6
j_gene: TRBJ1-1
abundance: .
CDR3aa: CASSLRRTGSEAFF
CDR3nt: TGTGCCAGCAGCCTCCGAAGGACAGGCTCTGAAGCTTTCTTT

d_gene: .
len: 15
v_gene: TRBV5-1
j_gene: TRBJ2-5
abundance: .
CDR3aa: CASSFGGDYQETQYF
CDR3nt: TGCGCCAGCAGCTTTGGCGGGGACTACCAAGAGACCCAGTACTTC

d_gene: TRBD1
len: 14
v_gene: TRBV10-1
j_gene: TRBJ2-3
abundance: .
CDR3aa: CASSPGQDSDTQYF
CDR3nt: TGCGCCAGCAGCCCGGGACAGGACTCAGATACGCAGTATTTT

d_gene: TRBD2
len: 13
v_gene: TRBV10-3
j_gene: TRBJ2-1
abundance: .
CDR3aa: CATMTSGANEQFF
CDR3nt: TGTGCCACCATGACTAGCGGGGCTAATGAGCAGTTCTTC

d_gene: TRBD2
len: 16
v_gene: TRBV3-1/TRBV3-2
j_gene: TRBJ2-7
abundance: .
CDR3aa: CASSKDLSGSGYEQYF
CDR3nt: TGTGCCAGCAGCAAAGATCTCAGCGGGAGTGGGTACGAGCAGTACTTC

d_gene: .
len: 11
v_gene: TRBV19
j_gene: TRBJ2-3
abundance: .
CDR3aa: CASSIENTQYF
CDR3nt: TGTGCCAGTAGTATTGAGAATACGCAGTATTTT

d_gene: TRBD1
len: 13
v_gene: TRBV12-3/TRBV12-4
j_gene: TRBJ1-6
abundance: .
CDR3aa: CASSMPGQSPLHF
CDR3nt: TGTGCCAGCAGTATGCCGGGACAGTCACCCCTCCACTTT

d_gene: .
len: 13
v_gene: TRBV30
j_gene: TRBJ1-1
abundance: .
CDR3aa: CAWVREGNTEAFF
CDR3nt: TGTGCCTGGGTGAGGGAAGGGAACACTGAAGCTTTCTTT

d_gene: .
len: 15
v_gene: TRBV2
j_gene: TRBJ2-7
abundance: .
CDR3aa: CASTTGQKSSYEQYF
CDR3nt: TGTGCCAGCACCACCGGACAGAAGAGCTCCTACGAGCAGTACTTC

d_gene: TRBD1
len: 17
v_gene: TRBV4-1
j_gene: TRBJ2-7
abundance: once
CDR3aa: CASSQDPDRAGAYEQYF
CDR3nt: TGCGCCAGCAGCCAAGACCCTGACAGGGCTGGGGCCTACGAGCAGTACTTC

d_gene: .
len: 13
v_gene: TRBV12-3/TRBV12-4
j_gene: TRBJ1-2
abundance: .
CDR3aa: CASSPSGIYGYTF
CDR3nt: TGTGCCAGCAGCCCTAGTGGAATCTATGGCTACACCTTC